This TCR beta chain was captured in a study of blood T cell repertoires in COVID-19. Study overall: From T cells, B-cell-depleted T cells, or PBMCs came the material, which was cDNA or gDNA.

The table lists this clone with a count of one. The CDR3 runs to 17 residues. The trim removed 4 bases at V and 7 bases at J, leaving 15 bases unmatched. The germline gives CDR1 LNHDA, CDR2 SQIVND (reference sequence). Libraries were prepared by immunoSEQ multiplex PCR; TCRdb keeps only in-frame clonotypes and omits some of them. The sample lists around 86,000 clones, more than 75% occurring once. This receptor was taken from a woman of 80 years or more with acute or convalescent COVID-19. The chain has TRBV19 and TRBJ2-1, with 8 bases aligning to TRBD1. Sample: peripheral blood. The CDR3 DNA sequence: TGTGCCAGTAGTAAGTACTCCGGGACAGGCGAATCTAATGAGCAGTTCTTC. As protein: CASSKYSGTGESNEQFF.